Sequencing of this TCR beta chain was carried out in a study of T-cell memory formation after mild COVID-19 listed by TCRdb under 2021. Study-level background: TCR sequence clusters from the two donors were largely donor specific. In two donors, T-cell clones that expanded and contracted after mild COVID-19 were tracked by sequencing TCRalpha and TCRbeta repertoires over time. Two young, previously healthy adult volunteers made up the cohort, one male and one female.

Note on this clonotype: Its binding antigen is unknown. Base quality data are lacking; no much larger clone is found one base away.

The CDR3 runs 14 amino acids, cysteine and phenylalanine included. The read is trimmed to its CDR3 DNA, 42 bases read in frame from base 1. Trimmed from V: 5 bases; trimmed from J: 0 bases; junction bases lacking a gene match: 4. CDR1 and CDR2 are drawn from the germline V gene: SGHVS, FQNEAQ. Ficoll-Paque density gradient centrifugation was the method used to isolate PBMCs. Study-level results and caveats: Contracting CD4+ clones were found mainly in CM and EM memory subsets, while CD8+ clones were enriched in EMRA. Whether the second-wave clones peaking on day 37 were SARS-CoV-2 specific was not confirmed. The study covered only a couple of mild cases, and larger cohorts including severe cases with pre-infection samples were considered necessary. The detection of some responding clones in pre-infection memory suggests that pre-existing cross-reactive memory T cells joined the SARS-CoV-2 response. Clones contracting from day 15 to 85 had balanced CD4/CD8 phenotypes, while a second wave expanding from day 15 to 37 was biased towards CD4+.

The listed sequencing device is Illumina NovaSeq 6000. TCRalpha and TCRbeta cDNA libraries were built by 5'RACE with constant-segment primers, adding sample barcodes and unique molecular identifiers. Trizol reagent was used to extract RNA from every sample. The libraries were amplified in two PCR steps, and the second step added a second sample barcode and Illumina TruSeq adapters. The libraries were sequenced on an Illumina NovaSeq using 2 x 150 bp paired-end reads. In the authors' own workflow: The reads were demultiplexed and collapsed into UMI-guided consensus sequences using migec v1.2.7. Using mixcr v2.1.11, UMI consensuses were aligned to TRA and TRB V and J templates and then assembled into clonotypes. Clonotypes were classified as expanded or contracted when called significant by both edgeR and NoisET, with noise models trained on biological replicates. For edgeR calls, the cutoffs were a false discovery rate-adjusted p below 0.01 and a log2 fold-change threshold of 1. PCA with hierarchical clustering of max-normalized trajectories of the 1000 most abundant clonotypes was used as exploratory dynamics analysis. Separately sequenced CD4+ and CD8+ repertoires were used to assign the CD4 or CD8 phenotype of responding clones. The public reads were run again by TCRdb, first through fastp at Q25 and then through MiXCR, and only productive beta chains were kept. Each entry is one CDR3 protein sequence, shown with its most common DNA and genes. The V and J calls and clone size come from TCRdb's table, not from the authors' own analysis. Recorded for this sample are over 350,000 distinct CDR3 sequences; around 24% of them occurred a single time. The top ten constitute around 9% of the sample.

The clonotype comes from an adult woman who had mild COVID-19 (a few samples of this study predate the infection). The sample titles of this study are shuffled in the database, so cell type and time point are left out; the donor was told from shared clones. The sample comprised PBMCs or a T cell subset sorted from them (not recorded which). The V and J genes are TRBV7-8 and TRBJ2-7; 7 bases in the junction line up with TRBD2. Here is the DNA: TGTGCCAGCAGCCCGCTAGCGGTCTCCTACGAGCAGTACTTC. Translation gives CASSPLAVSYEQYF.